This T cell receptor (beta chain) comes out of a study of identical twins. Findings and limits, study-wide: Conclusions were drawn cross-sectionally by statistical analysis, without following the same donors.

This clonotype was counted many times. Its specificity is not known. Each CDR3 protein is one row after TCRdb ran MiXCR on the 5' RACE reads. The data contain approximately 220,000 distinct CDR3 sequences, less than 10% of them singletons. The V and J ends lost 0 bases and 7 bases respectively, with 8 bases between them. The CDR3 totals 13 residues. Germline CDR1 is SGHTA and CDR2 is FQGNSA. This receptor was taken from a woman younger than 30 in good health. Source material: memory (CD45RO+) T cells sorted from blood. The rearrangement links TRBV7-2 to TRBJ2-3; the D is unclear. CDR3 nucleotides: TGTGCCAGCAGCTTAGCGAACGTGAATACGCAGTATTTT. As protein: CASSLANVNTQYF.